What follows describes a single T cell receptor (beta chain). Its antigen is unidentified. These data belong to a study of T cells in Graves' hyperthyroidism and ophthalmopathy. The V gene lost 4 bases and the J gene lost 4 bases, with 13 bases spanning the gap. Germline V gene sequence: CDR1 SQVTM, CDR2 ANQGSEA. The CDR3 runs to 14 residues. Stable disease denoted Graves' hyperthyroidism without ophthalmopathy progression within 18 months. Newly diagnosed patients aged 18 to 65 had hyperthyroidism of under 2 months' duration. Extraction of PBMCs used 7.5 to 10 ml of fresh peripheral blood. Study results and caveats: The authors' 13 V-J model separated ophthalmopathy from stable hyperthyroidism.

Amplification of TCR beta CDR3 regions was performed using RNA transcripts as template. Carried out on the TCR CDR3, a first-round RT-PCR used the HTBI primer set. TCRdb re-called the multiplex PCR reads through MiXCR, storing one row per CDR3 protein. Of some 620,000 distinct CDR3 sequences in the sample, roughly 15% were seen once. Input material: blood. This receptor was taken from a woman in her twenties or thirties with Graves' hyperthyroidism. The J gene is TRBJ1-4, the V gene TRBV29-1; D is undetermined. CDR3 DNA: TGCAGCGTTGTGGTTGGGATCCATAATGAAAAACTGTTTTTT. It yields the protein CSVVVGIHNEKLFF.